A selection of T cell receptor beta chains follows, all from one sample in a study of blood T cell repertoires in COVID-19. Clones were sequenced by immunoSEQ multiplex PCR, and TCRdb holds only the in-frame ones, with some missing. The sample lists about 220,000 clones; around 81% were seen once. Material for sequencing was peripheral blood. The source is a woman between 55 and 75 years old with acute or convalescent COVID-19. Both conserved end residues are part of each CDR3. D genes are given only for firm matches. Only part of the rows carry a size: once, few, many, or a class if the clone is expanded.

d_call: -; clone_size: -; v_call: TRBV7-8; j_call: TRBJ2-5; cdr3_nt: TGTGCCAGCAGCTCTATTTTTGGGGCCGGTCGGGAGACCCAGTACTTC; cdr3_aa: CASSSIFGAGRETQYF
d_call: -; clone_size: -; v_call: TRBV6-5; j_call: TRBJ2-1; cdr3_nt: TGTGCCAGCAGTCCCCCGGGGGTTCGTAATGAGCAGTTCTTC; cdr3_aa: CASSPPGVRNEQFF
d_call: TRBD1; clone_size: once; v_call: TRBV19; j_call: TRBJ1-5; cdr3_nt: TGTGCCAGTGACACGGACAGGGTGAGCAATCAGCCCCAGCATTTT; cdr3_aa: CASDTDRVSNQPQHF
d_call: TRBD1; clone_size: few; v_call: TRBV28; j_call: TRBJ1-2; cdr3_nt: TGTGCCAGCAGTACCCGTCGTTCTTCGACAGGGGGTTATGGCTACACCTTC; cdr3_aa: CASSTRRSSTGGYGYTF
d_call: TRBD2; clone_size: -; v_call: TRBV12-3/TRBV12-4; j_call: TRBJ2-3; cdr3_nt: TGTGCCAGCACCGGGGGGACTACGCAGTATTTT; cdr3_aa: CASTGGTTQYF
d_call: TRBD2; clone_size: -; v_call: TRBV27; j_call: TRBJ2-3; cdr3_nt: TGTGCCAGCAGTACCGGGACTAGCGGGGGGGAAATAACAGATACGCAGTATTTT; cdr3_aa: CASSTGTSGGEITDTQYF
d_call: TRBD2; clone_size: -; v_call: TRBV18; j_call: TRBJ2-3; cdr3_nt: TGTGCCAGCTCACCACGGAGCGGGGGTATATCAGATACGCAGTATTTT; cdr3_aa: CASSPRSGGISDTQYF
d_call: TRBD1; clone_size: -; v_call: TRBV3-1/TRBV3-2; j_call: TRBJ1-2; cdr3_nt: TGTGCCAGCAGCCAGGGACAGGGGTTTAATGGCTACACCTTC; cdr3_aa: CASSQGQGFNGYTF
d_call: -; clone_size: -; v_call: TRBV21-1; j_call: TRBJ1-5; cdr3_nt: TGTGCCAGCAGCAACCCTCCCCGGGGGAGGCAGGGTAGCAATCAGCCCCAGCATTTT; cdr3_aa: CASSNPPRGRQGSNQPQHF
d_call: TRBD1; clone_size: few; v_call: TRBV4-2; j_call: TRBJ1-1; cdr3_nt: TGTGCCAGCAGCCCCCGGCAGGGGGTTACTGAAGCTTTCTTT; cdr3_aa: CASSPRQGVTEAFF
d_call: TRBD1; clone_size: few; v_call: TRBV7-9; j_call: TRBJ1-2; cdr3_nt: TGTGCCAGCAGCTCGGACAGGGCGCATGGCTACACCTTC; cdr3_aa: CASSSDRAHGYTF
d_call: -; clone_size: -; v_call: TRBV7-8; j_call: TRBJ1-5; cdr3_nt: TGTGCCAGCAGCTTAGGATGGGCAAATAGCAATCAGCCCCAGCATTTT; cdr3_aa: CASSLGWANSNQPQHF
d_call: TRBD2; clone_size: -; v_call: TRBV30; j_call: TRBJ2-7; cdr3_nt: TGTGCCTGGATAAAAGCGGGGGGGGCGGGGGAGCAGTACTTC; cdr3_aa: CAWIKAGGAGEQYF
d_call: -; clone_size: few; v_call: TRBV7-2; j_call: TRBJ1-5; cdr3_nt: TGTGCCAGCAGCTTAGTGGGGGCGGTTAATCAGCCCCAGCATTTT; cdr3_aa: CASSLVGAVNQPQHF
d_call: -; clone_size: -; v_call: TRBV11-2; j_call: TRBJ1-3; cdr3_nt: TGTGCCAGCAGCCCCGGGACAGGAAACACCATATATTTT; cdr3_aa: CASSPGTGNTIYF
d_call: TRBD2; clone_size: -; v_call: TRBV6-5; j_call: TRBJ2-7; cdr3_nt: TGTGCCAGCAGTAGCGCGGGGGTCGATTACGAGCAGTACTTC; cdr3_aa: CASSSAGVDYEQYF
d_call: -; clone_size: few; v_call: TRBV5-1; j_call: TRBJ2-2; cdr3_nt: TGCGCCAGCAGCGAGACAGGGAACACCGGGGAGCTGTTTTTT; cdr3_aa: CASSETGNTGELFF
d_call: TRBD2; clone_size: -; v_call: TRBV4-3; j_call: TRBJ2-1; cdr3_nt: TGCGCCAGCAGCCAAGCTCTAGCGGGGGGGCCCGGTGAGCAGTTCTTC; cdr3_aa: CASSQALAGGPGEQFF
d_call: TRBD1; clone_size: -; v_call: TRBV9; j_call: TRBJ1-2; cdr3_nt: TGTGCCAGTAAACAGGGGGCCTATGGCTACACCTTC; cdr3_aa: CASKQGAYGYTF
d_call: TRBD1; clone_size: once; v_call: TRBV30; j_call: TRBJ2-1; cdr3_nt: TGTGCCTGGAGTGGGGGCCGACAGGGGTACAATGAGCAGTTCTTC; cdr3_aa: CAWSGGRQGYNEQFF
d_call: TRBD1; clone_size: -; v_call: TRBV18; j_call: TRBJ1-2; cdr3_nt: TGTGCCAGCTCACCAAGGAGGGACAGGGGGCCCTATGGCTACACCTTC; cdr3_aa: CASSPRRDRGPYGYTF
d_call: -; clone_size: -; v_call: TRBV29-1; j_call: TRBJ2-5; cdr3_nt: TGCAGCGTGACTCACACGGAGACCCAGTACTTC; cdr3_aa: CSVTHTETQYF
d_call: TRBD2; clone_size: -; v_call: TRBV7-3; j_call: TRBJ2-2; cdr3_nt: TGTGCCAGCAGCTCCGCCCCGGGAGGGGGGACCGGGGAGCTGTTTTTT; cdr3_aa: CASSSAPGGGTGELFF
d_call: TRBD1; clone_size: -; v_call: TRBV7-9; j_call: TRBJ1-1; cdr3_nt: TGTGCCAGCAGCCCGGGACAGGGGCGCACTGAAGCTTTCTTT; cdr3_aa: CASSPGQGRTEAFF
d_call: -; clone_size: -; v_call: TRBV30; j_call: TRBJ1-2; cdr3_nt: TGTGCCTGGAGCAGGAACTATGGCTACACCTTC; cdr3_aa: CAWSRNYGYTF
d_call: -; clone_size: -; v_call: TRBV5-8; j_call: TRBJ1-1; cdr3_nt: TGTGCCAGCAGCTTGCGGACTGAAGCTTTCTTT; cdr3_aa: CASSLRTEAFF
d_call: -; clone_size: -; v_call: TRBV3-1/TRBV3-2; j_call: TRBJ2-3; cdr3_nt: TGTGCCAGCAGCTTTGCTCGGGGTAGCGGCGTGACAGATACGCAGTATTTT; cdr3_aa: CASSFARGSGVTDTQYF
d_call: -; clone_size: once; v_call: TRBV5-6; j_call: TRBJ1-1; cdr3_nt: TGTGCCAGCAGCTTAAGGGGTGCTGAAGCTTTCTTT; cdr3_aa: CASSLRGAEAFF
d_call: TRBD1; clone_size: -; v_call: TRBV7-9; j_call: TRBJ1-2; cdr3_nt: TGTGCCAGCAGCTTAGCCGGGACAGGGGGCGTATATGGCTACACCTTC; cdr3_aa: CASSLAGTGGVYGYTF
d_call: -; clone_size: -; v_call: TRBV2; j_call: TRBJ1-1; cdr3_nt: TGTGCCAGCAGTTTAGGAGGCCAGGAAGCTTTCTTT; cdr3_aa: CASSLGGQEAFF
d_call: TRBD1; clone_size: -; v_call: TRBV19; j_call: TRBJ1-2; cdr3_nt: TGTGCCAGTAGTATTACACGTGGACAGGGCGGCTACACCTTC; cdr3_aa: CASSITRGQGGYTF
d_call: -; clone_size: -; v_call: TRBV15; j_call: TRBJ1-4; cdr3_nt: TGTGCCACCAGCAGAGGACAGCCTAAAGCAACTAATGAAAAACTGTTTTTT; cdr3_aa: CATSRGQPKATNEKLFF
d_call: TRBD1; clone_size: -; v_call: TRBV19; j_call: TRBJ2-3; cdr3_nt: TGTGCCAGTAGTATAGATACCGGGACAGGGAACGTTTGGGATACGCAGTATTTT; cdr3_aa: CASSIDTGTGNVWDTQYF
d_call: -; clone_size: -; v_call: TRBV21-1; j_call: TRBJ1-4; cdr3_nt: TGTGCCAGCAGCAAAGGTTCAGGGAGGGTAACTAATGAAAAACTGTTTTTT; cdr3_aa: CASSKGSGRVTNEKLFF
d_call: TRBD1; clone_size: -; v_call: TRBV19; j_call: TRBJ1-2; cdr3_nt: TGTGCCAGTAGTCTCACAGGGGGCGGCTACACCTTC; cdr3_aa: CASSLTGGGYTF
d_call: TRBD2; clone_size: once; v_call: TRBV30; j_call: TRBJ2-1; cdr3_nt: TGTGCCCAAAGAGAACTAGCGGAAACCCAGGAGCAGTTCTTC; cdr3_aa: CAQRELAETQEQFF
d_call: TRBD1; clone_size: -; v_call: TRBV19; j_call: TRBJ2-7; cdr3_nt: TGTGCCAGTAGTTTAGGGACAGGGGATCCGGGACTAGTTTCCGAGCAGTACTTC; cdr3_aa: CASSLGTGDPGLVSEQYF
d_call: TRBD1; clone_size: once; v_call: TRBV7-9; j_call: TRBJ1-2; cdr3_nt: TGTGCCAGCGCCCTAACAGGGGGCGCATATGGCTACACCTTC; cdr3_aa: CASALTGGAYGYTF
d_call: TRBD2; clone_size: once; v_call: TRBV27; j_call: TRBJ2-7; cdr3_nt: TGTGCCAGCGGGATAGCGGGGGACTACGAGCAGTACTTC; cdr3_aa: CASGIAGDYEQYF
d_call: TRBD1; clone_size: -; v_call: TRBV2; j_call: TRBJ2-1; cdr3_nt: TGTGCCAGCAGTGCGGACAGGGGGGCCTACAATGAGCAGTTCTTC; cdr3_aa: CASSADRGAYNEQFF
d_call: TRBD1; clone_size: few; v_call: TRBV5-1; j_call: TRBJ1-2; cdr3_nt: TGCGCCAGCAGCAACCCGGGACAGGGGCTCTATGGCTACACCTTC; cdr3_aa: CASSNPGQGLYGYTF
d_call: -; clone_size: -; v_call: TRBV27; j_call: TRBJ1-1; cdr3_nt: TGTGCCAGCAGTTTTAATCCCCGGCGGTCTGGGAACACTGAAGCTTTCTTT; cdr3_aa: CASSFNPRRSGNTEAFF